What follows are 21 T cell receptor beta chains derived from one specimen sequenced in a study of control samples from healthy donors and cancer patients. The table came from immunoSEQ multiplex PCR; TCRdb's copy has only in-frame clones and leaves some out. The table lists about 79,000 clones, over 85% of them singletons. The specimen sequenced was PBMCs. Receptor source: a middle-aged woman with lung cancer.

The chain carries TRBV2 and TRBJ1-1, with TRBD1 matching 10 bases. Per the germline V gene, CDR1 is SNHLY and CDR2 is FYNNEI. The CDR3 is 15 residues long. The V gene end was trimmed by 9 bases and the J gene end by 2 bases; junction bases not matched to a gene: 9. For the CDR3, the DNA is TGTGCCAGTGGGACAGGGGCGCAAATCAACACTGAAGCTTTCTTT. It specifies CASGTGAQINTEAFF.

The chain couples TRBV11-3 to TRBJ1-1; D perhaps matches TRBD1 (5 bases). The CDR3 has 18 residues. Trimming shortened V by 4 bases and J by 3 bases, and 24 bases separated the two germline ends. The germline V gene encodes CDR1 SGHNT and CDR2 YENEEA. The chain's CDR3 is CASSSTGWGRGKDTEAFF. CDR3 DNA: TGTGCCAGCAGCTCGACGGGTTGGGGCCGGGGGAAAGACACTGAAGCTTTCTTT.

The CDR3 reads CASSLWTEYEQYF. In nucleotides, the CDR3 is TGTGCCAGCAGCCTCTGGACTGAATACGAGCAGTACTTC. The chain recombines TRBV3-1 (or the pseudogene TRBV3-2) with TRBJ2-7; D may be TRBD2 (5 bases). Germline values: CDR1 LGHDT, CDR2 YNNKEL (reference sequence). Trimming removed 4 bases at V and 4 bases at J, with 11 bases between. The CDR3 sequence is 13 residues long.

The chain combines TRBV24-1 with TRBJ2-1, with TRBD1 as a possible D gene (6 bases). This CDR3 is built from 17 residues. V lost 4 bases and J 6 bases, leaving 21 bases between the germline ends. The germline V gene encodes CDR1 KGHDR and CDR2 SFDVKD. The DNA of the CDR3 is TGTGCCACCAGTGACTGGGAACAGGGATTACTACGCAATGAGCAGTTCTTC. Protein sequence: CATSDWEQGLLRNEQFF.

This clone was recorded only once. The J gene is TRBJ2-7, the V gene TRBV10-3, with 9 bases matching TRBD1. CDR1 is ENHRY, CDR2 SYGVKD, per germline. The CDR3 has 15 amino acids. With 6 bases clipped from V and 6 bases from J, the junction kept 12 bases outside the gene matches. The CDR3 loop reads CAISSRDRETSEQYF. The DNA for the CDR3 is TGTGCCATCAGCTCCCGGGACAGGGAAACTAGCGAGCAGTACTTC.

The chain is built from TRBV2 and TRBJ2-7; unclear D gene. Trimming cost V 1 base and J 2 bases, with 6 bases left between them. The CDR3 extends over 13 amino acids. Germline assignment: CDR1 SNHLY and CDR2 FYNNEI. In nucleotides, the CDR3 is TGTGCCAGCAGTGAAGTAGGTACCTACGAGCAGTACTTC. Protein product: CASSEVGTYEQYF.

The chain couples TRBV6-1 to TRBJ2-2; D might be TRBD1 or TRBD2, each matching 5 bases. Germline V gene lookup returns CDR1 MNHNS and CDR2 SASEGT. The CDR3 runs 16 residues. Trimming left V 4 bases short and J 3 bases short, with 15 bases between. Written as DNA, the CDR3 is TGTGCCAGCAGTGTACACCCGGGACCCTACACCGGGGAGCTGTTTTTT. Translation gives CASSVHPGPYTGELFF.

This clone was seen a handful of times. V gene TRBV6-6 combines with J gene TRBJ1-2; D gene uncertain. Trimming pared 2 bases from V and 6 bases from J, leaving 19 bases between. The CDR3 extends over 16 amino acids. Germline V lookup: CDR1 MNHNY, CDR2 SVGAGI (reference sequence). The CDR3 is CASSYPSTIKVDGYTF. DNA of the CDR3: TGTGCCAGCAGTTACCCCAGTACGATAAAGGTGGATGGCTACACCTTC.

CDR3 DNA: TGCGCCAGCAGCCAAGATATGGACATCACCTACGAGCAGTACTTC. Protein sequence: CASSQDMDITYEQYF. The rearrangement uses TRBV4-1 and TRBJ2-7, with a tentative D call TRBD1 (5 bases). The length of the CDR3 is 15 residues. The V and J ends lost 0 bases and 2 bases respectively, with 11 bases between them. Germline CDR1 and CDR2: MGHRA and YSYEKL.

The rearrangement links TRBV4-2 to TRBJ2-1, with D possibly matching TRBD2 (6 bases). Between the trimmed V and J ends, which lost 1 base and 8 bases, there was a span of 21 bases. Germline V CDR1 and CDR2: LGHNA, YNFKEQ. CDR3 length equals 17 residues. In DNA form, the CDR3 reads TGTGCCAGCAGCCAAGGAAATGGCGGGGCCGGGGAGTATGAGCAGTTCTTC. It yields the protein CASSQGNGGAGEYEQFF.

The chain combines TRBV6-5 with TRBJ2-3, with 8 bases identical to TRBD2. CDR3 length: 14 amino acids. Germline-derived CDR1 and CDR2 are MNHEY and SVGAGI. J gave up 4 bases and V 7 bases, and 7 bases lay outside the gene matches. The CDR3 DNA is TGTGCCAGCATGGAGCGGGGGAGTTCAGATACGCAGTATTTT. The encoded protein is CASMERGSSDTQYF.

V is TRBV27 and J is TRBJ1-2; D gene uncertain. V lost 0 bases and J 7 bases, leaving 12 bases between the germline ends. CDR1 and CDR2 (germline): MNHEY, SMNVEV (reference sequence). The CDR3 has 14 amino acids. CDR3 protein: CASSLSGTGFGYTF. CDR3 nucleotides: TGTGCCAGCAGTTTATCTGGCACCGGGTTTGGCTACACCTTC.

This chain links TRBV6-6 with TRBJ1-1; D is unresolved. The CDR3 consists of 14 residues. Germline lookup yields CDR1 MNHNY and CDR2 SVGAGI (reference sequence). Trimming took 7 bases from V and 0 from J, leaving 12 bases between them. The CDR3 sequence is CASTGERMNTEAFF. The CDR3 DNA follows: TGTGCCAGCACCGGGGAGCGCATGAACACTGAAGCTTTCTTT.

The V call is TRBV29-1, the J call TRBJ1-1; 9 bases match TRBD1. This CDR3 is built from 13 residues. After removal of 4 bases from V and 4 bases from J, the junction contained 4 bases not matched to a gene. Germline CDR1 SQVTM, CDR2 ANQGSEA. The CDR3 sequence is CSVGDRVGTEAFF. CDR3 nucleotides: TGCAGCGTTGGGGACAGGGTAGGCACTGAAGCTTTCTTT.

This rearrangement joins TRBV4-1 to TRBJ2-5; a possible D gene is TRBD2 (5 bases). Germline values: CDR1 MGHRA, CDR2 YSYEKL. Between the trimmed V and J ends, which lost 4 bases and 1 base, there was a span of 13 bases. The CDR3 length is 15 residues. CDR3 amino acids: CASSLVALVQETQYF. CDR3 coding DNA: TGCGCCAGCAGCCTCGTGGCACTAGTCCAAGAGACCCAGTACTTC.

This clone was found a few times. J is TRBJ2-7 and V is TRBV7-9; D remains ambiguous. Germline loops: CDR1 SEHNR, CDR2 FQNEAQ (reference sequence). The CDR3 sequence is 12 residues long. The germline V and J ends were trimmed by 5 bases and 6 bases, with 11 bases remaining between them. CDR3 in amino acids: CASSPGLPEQYF. The DNA of the CDR3 is TGTGCCAGCAGCCCTGGGCTCCCCGAGCAGTACTTC.

The CDR3 DNA reads as TGTGCCAGCAGCTTAGATGATGGCGGTCCCCCCTACAATGAGCAGTTCTTC. Residues: CASSLDDGGPPYNEQFF. The chain combines TRBV11-2 with TRBJ2-1; D ambiguous. The germline V and J ends were trimmed by 0 bases and 2 bases, with 14 bases remaining between them. The CDR3 runs to 17 residues. Germline V gives CDR1 SGHAT, CDR2 FQNNGV.

The rearrangement uses TRBV18 and TRBJ1-2; no firm D call. V dropped 3 bases and J dropped 8 bases, with 22 bases sitting between them. This CDR3 spans 16 amino acids. Germline assignment: CDR1 KGHSH and CDR2 LQKENI. The CDR3 sequence: CASSPPGHSFSQGYTF. The CDR3 coding sequence is TGTGCCAGCTCACCTCCCGGGCACAGCTTTTCACAGGGCTACACCTTC.

The chain recombines TRBV5-1 with TRBJ2-7; 10 bases are a match to TRBD1. The V gene end was trimmed by 3 bases and the J gene end by 4 bases; junction bases not matched to a gene: 4. The CDR3 is made up of 14 amino acids. Germline V lookup: CDR1 SGHRS, CDR2 YFSETQ. Here the CDR3 reads CASSSRQGAYEQYF. DNA of the CDR3: TGCGCCAGCAGCTCCCGACAGGGGGCGTACGAGCAGTACTTC.

The chain carries TRBV30 and TRBJ1-5, with D unresolved. The CDR3 has 13 amino acids. Deletions cut 1 base from V and 5 bases from J, with 9 bases between. CDR1 is GTSNPN and CDR2 is SVGIG in the germline V gene (reference sequence). The CDR3 bases are TGTGCCTGGAGTGGTGCACAATATCAGCCCCAGCATTTT. Translating it yields CAWSGAQYQPQHF.

The J gene is TRBJ2-5, the V gene TRBV19; tentatively, D is TRBD1 or TRBD2 (7 bases each). The CDR3 runs 16 residues. V dropped 4 bases and J dropped 1 base, with 16 bases sitting between them. CDR1 is LNHDA, CDR2 SQIVND, per germline (reference sequence). In DNA, the CDR3 is TGTGCCAGTAGTAAATTACAGGGGAGGGCCCAAGAGACCCAGTACTTC. Translating it yields CASSKLQGRAQETQYF. The variable domain in full, completed from reference TRBV19 and TRBJ2-5, reads DGGITQSPKYLFRKEGQNVTLSCEQNLNHDAMYWYRQDPGQGLRLIYYSQIVNDFQKGDIAEGYSVSREKKESFPLTVTSAQKNPTAFYLCASSKLQGRAQETQYFGPGTRLLVL.